Presented here are 20 T cell receptor beta chains from one specimen sequenced in a study of technical replicates of blood from a handful of donors. The protocol was immunoSEQ multiplex PCR, while the TCRdb copy is restricted to in-frame clones and leaves out a portion. The profile shows some 66,000 clones, roughly 98% of them singletons. The specimen was T cells isolated from PBMCs. The receptor source for this set is a human donor in good health.

The CDR3 bases are TGTGCCAGCAGAATAGCGGGAGGGCCCAATGAGCAGTTCTTC. Protein: CASRIAGGPNEQFF. J is TRBJ2-1 and V is TRBV6-5; 11 positions agree with TRBD2. V lost 6 bases to trimming and J lost 6 bases; unmatched junction nucleotides: 4. In germline, CDR1 is MNHEY, CDR2 SVGAGI. The CDR3 length is 14 residues.

V is TRBV19 and J is TRBJ2-5, with D maybe TRBD2 (5 bases). The V and J ends lost 5 bases and 1 base respectively, with 14 bases between them. This CDR3 comprises 15 residues. CDR1 and CDR2 (germline): LNHDA, SQIVND (reference sequence). The CDR3 loop reads CASSADERIQETQYF. CDR3 in DNA: TGTGCCAGTAGTGCCGACGAGCGGATCCAAGAGACCCAGTACTTC.

This CDR3 reads CASSEAGDRGNTEAFF. In DNA, the CDR3 is TGCGCCAGCAGTGAGGCTGGGGACAGGGGTAACACTGAAGCTTTCTTT. The rearrangement uses TRBV10-1 and TRBJ1-1; 10 nucleotides line up with TRBD1. Germline V gene lookup returns CDR1 WNHNN and CDR2 SYGVQD (reference sequence). This CDR3 comprises 16 residues. V shed 2 bases and J 2 bases; nucleotides not matched to a gene: 5.

The chain uses TRBV6-5 and TRBJ1-1; 7 nucleotides line up with TRBD1. The V and J ends lost 0 bases and 8 bases, in that order; junction bases with no gene match: 9. CDR1 MNHEY and CDR2 SVGAGI come from the germline V gene. The length of the CDR3 is 15 residues. DNA of the CDR3: TGTGCCAGCAGTTACTCGGGGACAGAAGTTATAGAAGCTTTCTTT. Encoded protein: CASSYSGTEVIEAFF.

The V and J genes are TRBV10-1 and TRBJ2-7; D gene unclear. The CDR3 runs 15 residues. Germline V CDR1 and CDR2: WNHNN, SYGVQD (reference sequence). V gave up 3 bases and J gave up 1 base, with 13 bases separating them. Here the CDR3 DNA reads TGCGCCAGCAGTGACCAGCGCCACGGATCCTACGAGCAGTACTTC. Amino acids: CASSDQRHGSYEQYF.

The rearrangement joins TRBV6-5 to TRBJ1-4; 7 bases are shared with TRBD1. The CDR3 runs to 15 residues. Germline V gene lookup returns CDR1 MNHEY and CDR2 SVGAGI. J was trimmed by 7 bases and V by 6 bases; bases with no gene match: 11. CDR3 bases: TGTGCCAGCAGCCCTACCGACAGGGTTGGTGAAAAACTGTTTTTT. Protein sequence: CASSPTDRVGEKLFF.

The chain joins TRBV6-1 to TRBJ2-2, with 11 bases lining up with TRBD1. Looked up from germline, CDR1 is MNHNS and CDR2 is SASEGT. This CDR3 spans 18 amino acids. V gave up 5 bases and J gave up 3 bases; unmatched junction bases: 11. The CDR3 DNA is TGTGCCAGCAGTAAAGATGGACAGGGGGCACTCGACACCGGGGAGCTGTTTTTT. Amino acid sequence: CASSKDGQGALDTGELFF.

This clone was detected once. The rearrangement links TRBV10-1 to TRBJ1-2; a weak D match, TRBD1 (5 bases). The CDR3 is 14 residues long. Trimming left V 6 bases short and J 3 bases short, with 14 bases between. Germline V CDR1 and CDR2: WNHNN, SYGVQD (reference sequence). CDR3 in DNA: TGCGCCAGCAGGACAGAAGGAGATGACTATGGCTACACCTTC. It specifies CASRTEGDDYGYTF.

The V gene is TRBV5-4, the J gene TRBJ2-7; 7 positions agree with TRBD2. The CDR3 contains 15 residues. Germline assignment: CDR1 SGHNT and CDR2 YYREEE (reference sequence). V lost 4 bases to trimming and J lost 0 bases; unmatched junction nucleotides: 7. This chain's CDR3 is CASSQFGRSSYEQYF. CDR3 sequence (DNA): TGTGCCAGCAGCCAATTCGGGAGGAGCTCCTACGAGCAGTACTTC.

The gene calls are TRBV28 and TRBJ2-1; TRBD2 agrees at 9 bases. Germline trimming cut 4 bases from V and 8 bases from J; bases unmatched to any gene: 12. The CDR3 spans 16 residues. From germline, CDR1 is MDHEN and CDR2 SYDVKM. CDR3 in amino acids: CASSSISGGRADEQFF. CDR3 nucleotide sequence: TGTGCCAGCAGTTCGATTTCAGGCGGGAGGGCCGATGAGCAGTTCTTC. Full variable domain (outside the CDR3, taken from reference TRBV28 and TRBJ2-1): DVKVTQSSRYLVKRTGEKVFLECVQDMDHENMFWYRQDPGLGLRLIYFSYDVKMKEKGDIPEGYSVSREKKERFSLILESASTNQTSMYLCASSSISGGRADEQFFGPGTRLTVL.

This sequence joins TRBV5-4 and TRBJ2-7; 9 bases align to TRBD2. CDR1 is SGHNT and CDR2 is YYREEE in the germline V gene (reference sequence). V lost 4 bases and J lost 0; bases outside the gene matches: 5. This CDR3 is 15 amino acids long. The chain's CDR3 is CASSGASGASYEQYF. Here the CDR3 DNA reads TGTGCCAGCAGCGGCGCTAGCGGGGCCTCCTACGAGCAGTACTTC.

V gene TRBV9 combines with J gene TRBJ2-6; D is perhaps TRBD2 (5 bases). With 1 base removed from V and 0 bases from J, the gap between germline ends came to 11 bases. Germline CDR1 SGDLS, CDR2 YYNGEE. CDR3 size: 17 residues. The CDR3 nucleotides read TGTGCCAGCAGCGTAAGCGGAGTTGGCTCTGGGGCCAACGTCCTGACTTTC. Encoded protein: CASSVSGVGSGANVLTF.

CDR3 DNA: TGTGCCACCAGCAGAGAGGGGCTGGGGCACCAGACCCATCAGCCCCAGCATTTT. This encodes CATSREGLGHQTHQPQHF. The rearrangement joins TRBV15 to TRBJ1-5; TRBD1 is a possible D gene (5 bases). V was trimmed by 0 bases and J by 5 bases, leaving 20 bases between them. Germline V gene data show CDR1 as LNHNV and CDR2 as YYDKDF (reference sequence). The CDR3 has 18 residues.

The gene calls are TRBV2 and TRBJ2-1, with 10 bases matching TRBD2. Trimming took 6 bases from V and 7 from J; bases not matched to a gene: 9. The CDR3 is 15 residues long. Germline V gives CDR1 SNHLY, CDR2 FYNNEI. The CDR3 loop is CASRRGLAIRNEQFF. CDR3 DNA: TGTGCCAGCAGGAGGGGACTAGCGATTCGAAATGAGCAGTTCTTC.

V is TRBV11-1 and J is TRBJ1-1; D possibly corresponds to TRBD1 (5 bases). This CDR3 is 14 amino acids long. V was trimmed by 1 base and J by 0 bases, leaving 6 bases between them. Germline lookup yields CDR1 SGHAT and CDR2 FQDESV (reference sequence). The DNA for the CDR3 is TGTGCCAGCAGCTTAGAGGGGATGAACACTGAAGCTTTCTTT. The encoded protein is CASSLEGMNTEAFF.

The chain joins TRBV6-5 to TRBJ1-2; 10 bases map to TRBD1. Germline CDR1 is MNHEY and CDR2 is SVGAGI. The CDR3 is 15 residues long. V lost 6 bases, J lost 4 bases, and 8 bases stayed unmatched. The CDR3: CASSRAGTGVYGYTF. DNA for the CDR3: TGTGCCAGCAGCCGCGCCGGGACAGGGGTCTATGGCTACACCTTC.

Details on this clone: Germline and junction disagree at one end, which may indicate a read error. The genes are TRBV6-6 and TRBJ2-1, with 7 bases matching TRBD1. The CDR3 sequence is 15 residues long. The germline V gene has CDR1 MNHNY and CDR2 SVGAGI (reference sequence). DNA of the CDR3: TGTGCCAGCAATTACCGACAGGGAAGAAACAATGAGCAGTTCTTC. Translation gives CASNYRQGRNNEQFF.

The V call is TRBV29-1, the J call TRBJ2-7, with D tentatively TRBD1 (5 bases). Germline V gene data show CDR1 as SQVTM and CDR2 as ANQGSEA. The ends were cut back, 4 bases at V and 1 base at J, with 8 bases in the middle. The CDR3 is 12 amino acids. The CDR3 nucleotides are TGCAGCGTTGTGGGGCGGTCCTACGAGCAGTACTTC. The encoded protein is CSVVGRSYEQYF.

The rearrangement uses TRBV7-9 and TRBJ2-1; tentatively, D is TRBD1 (5 bases). CDR3 length equals 18 residues. Per the germline V gene, CDR1 is SEHNR and CDR2 is FQNEAQ (reference sequence). The V and J ends lost 4 bases and 0 bases respectively, with 19 bases between them. The CDR3 DNA is TGTGCCAGCAGCTATTCTAAAAGACAGCTGAGCTCCTACAATGAGCAGTTCTTC. It yields the protein CASSYSKRQLSSYNEQFF.

The sample holds a few counts of this clone. This chain joins TRBV11-2 and TRBJ2-4, with D possibly matching TRBD1 (6 bases). The CDR3 totals 15 residues. CDR1 is SGHAT and CDR2 is FQNNGV in the germline V gene. V dropped 0 bases and J dropped 9 bases, with 15 bases sitting between them. The CDR3 here is CASSLEVYVGGIQYF. The CDR3 DNA sequence: TGTGCCAGCAGCTTAGAGGTCTACGTAGGGGGCATTCAGTACTTC.